These 32 T cell receptor beta chains came from one sample sequenced in a study of blood T cell repertoires in COVID-19. The table came from immunoSEQ multiplex PCR; TCRdb's copy has only in-frame clones and leaves some out. Of about 15,000 clones listed, about 91% are singletons. Sequenced sample: peripheral blood. The receptors derive from a human donor in a cohort sampled during active COVID-19.

The rearrangement links TRBV9 to TRBJ2-7; 7 bases line up with TRBD2. CDR1 is SGDLS and CDR2 is YYNGEE in the germline V gene. CDR3 length: 15 residues. After removal of 0 bases from V and 3 bases from J, the junction contained 6 bases not matched to a gene. CDR3: CASSVAGGPLYEQYF. The CDR3 DNA sequence: TGTGCCAGCAGCGTAGCGGGAGGCCCCCTCTACGAGCAGTACTTC.

The chain links TRBV11-3 to TRBJ2-2, with TRBD2 identical over 11 bases. Germline CDR1 reads SGHNT; CDR2 reads YENEEA. V was pared by 5 bases and J by 6 bases, with 2 bases of the junction left unmatched. There are 14 residues in the CDR3. In DNA form, the CDR3 reads TGTGCCAGCAGCCTTAGCGGGAGGGCCGGGGAGCTGTTTTTT. Translation: CASSLSGRAGELFF.

This clone showed up just once. This chain uses TRBV11-3 with TRBJ1-1; a weak D match, TRBD1 (6 bases). Trimming pared 5 bases from V and 6 bases from J, leaving 13 bases between. Germline V CDR1 and CDR2: SGHNT, YENEEA. The CDR3 is made up of 13 amino acids. The CDR3 sequence: CASSSGTLSEAFF. The CDR3, as DNA: TGTGCCAGCAGCAGCGGGACACTTTCTGAAGCTTTCTTT.

This chain joins TRBV28 and TRBJ2-7, with a possible D match to TRBD2 (6 bases). The germline CDR1 and CDR2 sequences are MDHEN and SYDVKM. This CDR3 has 14 residues. V was shortened by 3 bases and J by 0 bases, with 9 bases between the two germline ends. CDR3 bases: TGTGCCAGCAGTTTGGGCGGGAACTCCTACGAGCAGTACTTC. Protein product: CASSLGGNSYEQYF. Full variable domain (remainder filled in from reference TRBV28 and TRBJ2-7): DVKVTQSSRYLVKRTGEKVFLECVQDMDHENMFWYRQDPGLGLRLIYFSYDVKMKEKGDIPEGYSVSREKKERFSLILESASTNQTSMYLCASSLGGNSYEQYFGPGTRLTVT.

This chain connects TRBV19 to TRBJ2-3; TRBD2 aligns across 10 bases. The CDR3 has 18 residues. The trim removed 3 bases at V and 5 bases at J, leaving 14 bases unmatched. Germline-derived CDR1 and CDR2 are LNHDA and SQIVND (reference sequence). The CDR3 reads CASSILRGSGRARDTQYF. The CDR3 bases are TGTGCCAGTAGTATTCTCAGGGGGAGCGGGAGGGCACGAGATACGCAGTATTTT.

This chain connects TRBV20-1 to TRBJ1-2, with 7 nucleotides matching TRBD1. Germline V gene data show CDR1 as DFQATT and CDR2 as SNEGSKA (reference sequence). The CDR3 has 13 amino acids. V lost 3 bases, J lost 2 bases, and 3 bases stayed unmatched. The CDR3 DNA sequence: TGCAGTGCTAGTGAGACAGGGAACTATGGCTACACCTTC. Translating it yields CSASETGNYGYTF.

This chain joins TRBV7-2 and TRBJ2-1, with 10 positions matching TRBD2. The V gene's germline CDR1 is SGHTA and CDR2 FQGNSA. The CDR3 has 16 residues. Trimming cost V 5 bases and J 8 bases; bases outside gene matches: 12. The CDR3 DNA reads as TGTGCCAGCAGCCCCCTTGCAGCGGGAGGGCGGTATGAGCAGTTCTTC. Amino acid sequence: CASSPLAAGGRYEQFF.

This sequence joins TRBV18 and TRBJ2-2; D is possibly TRBD2 (5 bases). The V gene lost 6 bases and the J gene lost 2 bases, with 13 bases spanning the gap. Germline lookup yields CDR1 KGHSH and CDR2 LQKENI. The CDR3 is 15 residues long. The CDR3 DNA reads TGTGCCAGCTCGCGAGGGCTACTCAACACCGGGGAGCTGTTTTTT. It codes for CASSRGLLNTGELFF.

The chain has TRBV28 and TRBJ2-2, with D possibly matching TRBD2 (5 bases). This CDR3 contains 15 residues. CDR1 MDHEN and CDR2 SYDVKM come from the germline V gene. The V gene lost 1 base and the J gene lost 6 bases, with 12 bases spanning the gap. The CDR3 region has the DNA TGTGCCAGCAGTTTATTGACTGCCGGGGCCGGGGAGCTGTTTTTT. Amino acids: CASSLLTAGAGELFF.

The chain links TRBV2 to TRBJ1-2; the D gene is possibly TRBD1 (6 bases). This CDR3 has 14 amino acids. V gave up 4 bases and J gave up 8 bases, with 17 bases separating them. The germline V gene encodes CDR1 SNHLY and CDR2 FYNNEI. The CDR3 here is CASSGGRGLKGYTF. CDR3 DNA: TGTGCCAGCAGTGGGGGCAGGGGACTAAAGGGCTACACCTTC. Using reference TRBV2 and TRBJ1-2 for the parts outside the CDR3, the full variable domain is EPEVTQTPSHQVTQMGQEVILRCVPISNHLYFYWYRQILGQKVEFLVSFYNNEISEKSEIFDDQFSVERPDGSNFTLKIRSTKLEDSAMYFCASSGGRGLKGYTFGSGTRLTVV.

The V gene is TRBV5-4, the J gene TRBJ2-5; no firm D call. Germline V gene data show CDR1 as SGHNT and CDR2 as YYREEE (reference sequence). This CDR3 has 15 residues. V was clipped by 1 base and J by 3 bases, with 13 bases between them. The CDR3 DNA follows: TGTGCCAGCAGCTTGTTGGCCGCTGTTGAAGAGACCCAGTACTTC. Amino acids: CASSLLAAVEETQYF.

This clone has just one count. V and J are TRBV18 and TRBJ2-1; TRBD2 matches at 8 bases. This CDR3 is built from 14 residues. Unmatched junction bases numbered 3, after V lost 1 base and J lost 7 bases. In germline, CDR1 is KGHSH, CDR2 LQKENI. The CDR3 DNA reads as TGTGCCAGCTCACCACAGGCTAGCGGGAATGAGCAGTTCTTC. Translated: CASSPQASGNEQFF.

This clone has just one count. The chain links TRBV5-5 to TRBJ2-3, with D unclear. CDR3 length: 12 residues. Trimming left V 4 bases short and J 7 bases short, with 10 bases between. Germline loops: CDR1 SGHKS, CDR2 YYEKEE (reference sequence). The CDR3 coding sequence is TGTGCCAGCAGCCTAGACTCCTATACGCAGTATTTT. Its protein product is CASSLDSYTQYF.

The chain is built from TRBV3-1 (or the pseudogene TRBV3-2) and TRBJ2-1; TRBD2 might be the D (5 bases). In germline, CDR1 is LGHDT, CDR2 YNNKEL (reference sequence). The ends were cut back, 0 bases at V and 6 bases at J, with 12 bases in the middle. This CDR3 spans 15 amino acids. The CDR3 DNA is TGTGCCAGCAGCCAAGATCCGGACTCCCCCAATGAGCAGTTCTTC. Protein product: CASSQDPDSPNEQFF.

The chain employs TRBV11-2 and TRBJ1-1; 7 nucleotides agree with TRBD1. Germline V gives CDR1 SGHAT, CDR2 FQNNGV. This CDR3 has 18 amino acids. With V trimmed by 5 bases and J by 1 base, 16 bases remained unmatched. CDR3: CASSPRGGPGQRNTEAFF. The CDR3 DNA sequence: TGTGCCAGCAGCCCCCGGGGGGGCCCGGGACAGAGGAACACTGAAGCTTTCTTT.

The genes are TRBV2 and TRBJ2-5, with 8 bases identical to TRBD1. V dropped 5 bases and J dropped 6; count of bases not matched to a gene: 23. Germline V CDR1 and CDR2: SNHLY, FYNNEI. This CDR3 has 19 amino acids. In nucleotides, the CDR3 is TGTGCCAGCAGTCTTCACGGGACAGGCGGTCCTTCGGGGCAACAGACCCAGTACTTC. Protein sequence: CASSLHGTGGPSGQQTQYF.

In this sample, this clone turned up a few times. The rearrangement uses TRBV9 and TRBJ2-7; tentative D call: TRBD1 (6 bases). Trimming stripped 0 bases from V and 1 base from J, with 8 bases between. The germline V gene encodes CDR1 SGDLS and CDR2 YYNGEE. The length of the CDR3 is 14 residues. The CDR3 coding sequence is TGTGCCAGCAGCGTAGAAGGACAGTCCTACGAGCAGTACTTC. Translation gives CASSVEGQSYEQYF.

The chain carries TRBV18 and TRBJ2-7, with 8 bases aligning to TRBD1. Trimming at V came to 3 bases and at J to 0 bases, leaving 4 bases not matched to a gene. The germline CDR1 and CDR2 sequences are KGHSH and LQKENI. The CDR3 sequence is 15 residues long. In DNA, the CDR3 is TGTGCCAGCTCACCTGGGACAGGTCACTCCTACGAGCAGTACTTC. Its translation: CASSPGTGHSYEQYF.

The chain joins TRBV3-1 (or the pseudogene TRBV3-2) to TRBJ2-2; D is uncertain. This CDR3 has 12 residues. Germline loops: CDR1 LGHDT, CDR2 YNNKEL (reference sequence). V was trimmed by 4 bases and J by 5 bases, leaving 5 bases between them. The CDR3 DNA sequence: TGTGCCAGCAGCCGAACAACCGGGGAGCTGTTTTTT. It specifies CASSRTTGELFF.

The chain links TRBV15 to TRBJ2-1; D may be TRBD2 (5 bases). The V gene lost 3 bases and the J gene lost 7 bases, with 13 bases spanning the gap. The V gene's germline CDR1 is LNHNV and CDR2 YYDKDF (reference sequence). CDR3 length equals 14 residues. The CDR3 protein is CATSREVARNEQFF. The CDR3 DNA reads as TGTGCCACCAGCAGGGAGGTAGCTAGGAATGAGCAGTTCTTC. Complete variable domain (other parts from reference TRBV15 and TRBJ2-1): DAMVIQNPRYQVTQFGKPVTLSCSQTLNHNVMYWYQQKSSQAPKLLFHYYDKDFNNEADTPDNFQSRRPNTSFCFLDIRSPGLGDTAMYLCATSREVARNEQFFGPGTRLTVL.

CDR3 DNA sequence: TGTGCCAGTAGTATTAGCAGGGCAGGCACTGAAGCTTTCTTT. This codes for CASSISRAGTEAFF. The chain recombines TRBV19 with TRBJ1-1; possible D gene TRBD1, 5 bases. V dropped 3 bases and J dropped 4 bases, with 12 bases sitting between them. This CDR3 has 14 amino acids. Germline values: CDR1 LNHDA, CDR2 SQIVND (reference sequence).

V is TRBV12-3 or TRBV12-4 and J is TRBJ2-7; D is perhaps TRBD2 (6 bases). V was clipped by 5 bases and J by 6 bases, with 14 bases between them. This CDR3 comprises 13 residues. The CDR3, as DNA: TGTGCCAGCAGTCCAGGGACTCCCTTCGAGCAGTACTTC. Protein sequence: CASSPGTPFEQYF.

The chain joins TRBV19 to TRBJ2-1; perhaps TRBD2 as D (8 bases). Germline loops: CDR1 LNHDA, CDR2 SQIVND (reference sequence). The CDR3 sequence is 13 residues long. Trimming stripped 3 bases from V and 15 bases from J, with 18 bases between. The CDR3 loop is CASSIREGAPLFF. The CDR3 nucleotides read TGTGCCAGTAGTATCCGGGAGGGGGCGCCTCTGTTCTTC. The complete variable domain, with remaining parts taken from reference TRBV19 and TRBJ2-1, reads DGGITQSPKYLFRKEGQNVTLSCEQNLNHDAMYWYRQDPGQGLRLIYYSQIVNDFQKGDIAEGYSVSREKKESFPLTVTSAQKNPTAFYLCASSIREGAPLFFGPGTRLTVL.

This clone was observed once. V is TRBV5-6 and J is TRBJ2-7, with D possibly matching TRBD2 (5 bases). Trimming removed 0 bases at V and 7 bases at J, with 14 bases between. CDR1 SGHDT and CDR2 YYEEEE come from the germline V gene. The CDR3 consists of 14 residues. This CDR3 reads CASSLGSSPGEQYF. DNA of the CDR3: TGTGCCAGCAGCTTGGGGTCCAGCCCGGGAGAGCAGTACTTC.

The V and J genes are TRBV7-6 and TRBJ2-3; the match to TRBD2 covers 10 bases. The trim removed 1 base at V and 4 bases at J, leaving 8 bases unmatched. The germline V gene has CDR1 SGHVS and CDR2 FNYEAQ. The CDR3 has 17 amino acids. This CDR3 is CASSLGASGSSADTQYF. CDR3 bases: TGTGCCAGCAGCTTAGGGGCTAGCGGGAGCTCGGCAGATACGCAGTATTTT.

The rearrangement joins TRBV30 to TRBJ2-7, with a possible D match to TRBD2 (5 bases). V shed 4 bases and J shed 3 bases, with 16 bases lying between them. Germline loops: CDR1 GTSNPN, CDR2 SVGIG (reference sequence). This CDR3 spans 14 amino acids. CDR3 residues: CAWKEDSLFYEQYF. The CDR3 DNA follows: TGTGCCTGGAAGGAGGATAGCCTGTTCTACGAGCAGTACTTC.

V usage is TRBV29-1 and J usage is TRBJ2-2; D gene ambiguous. Trimming cost V 7 bases and J 5 bases, with 11 bases left between them. CDR3 size: 12 residues. CDR1 SQVTM and CDR2 ANQGSEA come from the germline V gene. The CDR3 spells CSAVETTGELFF. The CDR3 bases are TGCAGCGCCGTAGAAACTACCGGGGAGCTGTTTTTT.

The chain uses TRBV7-9 and TRBJ1-2; 11 nucleotides line up with TRBD1. The V segment lost 4 bases and the J segment 8 bases; nucleotides outside the gene matches: 3. Germline V lookup: CDR1 SEHNR, CDR2 FQNEAQ (reference sequence). The CDR3 has 13 residues. Here the CDR3 DNA reads TGTGCCAGCAGCTGGGACAGGGGGGGAGGCTACACCTTC. Translating it yields CASSWDRGGGYTF.

This rearrangement joins TRBV2 to TRBJ2-7; TRBD1 matches at 7 bases. Germline assignment: CDR1 SNHLY and CDR2 FYNNEI. The CDR3 has 13 amino acids. Trimming at V came to 7 bases and at J to 7 bases, leaving 10 bases not matched to a gene. CDR3 in DNA: TGTGCCAGCAAGTTAGAGGGGGCGCGAGAGCAGTACTTC. Its translation: CASKLEGAREQYF.

CDR3 in DNA: TGTGCCAGCACCCAGGGAGGGAACACTGAAGCTTTCTTT. Its translation: CASTQGGNTEAFF. The chain uses TRBV25-1 and TRBJ1-1, with D perhaps TRBD1 (5 bases). The V end was cut by 7 bases, the J end by 1 base, with 10 bases between. The CDR3 runs 13 residues. Germline assignment: CDR1 MGHDK and CDR2 SYGVNS.

The V call is TRBV27, the J call TRBJ1-5; the match to TRBD1 covers 9 bases. CDR3 length equals 14 residues. V lost 10 bases and J lost 4; bases outside the gene matches: 8. CDR1 and CDR2 (germline): MNHEY, SMNVEV (reference sequence). CDR3 amino acids: CAIRDRAPNQPQHF. CDR3 DNA sequence: TGTGCCATCAGGGACAGGGCCCCAAATCAGCCCCAGCATTTT.

The V call is TRBV7-2, the J call TRBJ2-2; TRBD1 aligns across 10 bases. In germline, CDR1 is SGHTA, CDR2 FQGNSA. The CDR3 is made up of 16 amino acids. V shed 1 base and J 4 bases; nucleotides not matched to a gene: 3. The chain's CDR3 is CASSLGGQGSTGELFF. The DNA for the CDR3 is TGTGCCAGCAGCTTAGGGGGACAGGGGAGCACCGGGGAGCTGTTTTTT. Variable domain in full (rest from reference TRBV7-2 and TRBJ2-2): GAGVSQSPSNKVTEKGKDVELRCDPISGHTALYWYRQSLGQGLEFLIYFQGNSAPDKSGLPSDRFSAERTGGSVSTLTIQRTQQEDSAVYLCASSLGGQGSTGELFFGEGSRLTVL.